One and the same sample provided the 6 T cell receptor beta chains below, sequenced in a study of cytomegalovirus exposure and HLA in healthy donors. PCR used 60 Vbeta primers and 13 Jbeta primers. Clones were read by immunoSEQ multiplex PCR, and TCRdb kept only the in-frame ones, dropping some. Of around 89,000 clones detected, roughly three quarters appear once; the ten largest clones hold less than 4%. The sample consisted of PBMCs. The receptors derive from a man in his forties in good health and CMV-seronegative.

The gene calls are TRBV6-5 and TRBJ1-4; 7 bases map to TRBD1. The CDR3 loop spans 15 amino acids. Germline trimming cut 5 bases from V and 5 bases from J; bases unmatched to any gene: 8. Per germline, CDR1 MNHEY and CDR2 SVGAGI. The CDR3 DNA is TGTGCCAGCAGTGCAGGGGGTGGGAGGAATGAAAAACTGTTTTTT. Its protein product is CASSAGGGRNEKLFF.

The chain links TRBV7-2 to TRBJ2-1, with D possibly matching TRBD2 (5 bases). Per the germline V gene, CDR1 is SGHTA and CDR2 is FQGNSA. The CDR3 covers 13 residues. The V gene lost 1 base and the J gene lost 7 bases, with 8 bases spanning the gap. CDR3 loop: CASSLGPGNEQFF. CDR3 nucleotide sequence: TGTGCCAGCAGCTTAGGACCGGGGAATGAGCAGTTCTTC.

This chain links TRBV10-3 with TRBJ1-2; 8 positions agree with TRBD1. The CDR3 sequence is 12 residues long. V dropped 4 bases and J dropped 7; count of bases not matched to a gene: 2. Germline-derived CDR1 and CDR2 are ENHRY and SYGVKD. CDR3 in DNA: TGTGCCATCAGTGGACAGGGGACTGGCTACACCTTC. It codes for CAISGQGTGYTF.

The chain joins TRBV2 to TRBJ2-3; no clear D. V lost 2 bases, J lost 6 bases, and 15 bases lay in between. The V gene's germline CDR1 is SNHLY and CDR2 FYNNEI. CDR3 length equals 15 residues. The CDR3 coding sequence is TGTGCCAGCAGTGAAATTGGTAGAACTGAGGATACGCAGTATTTT. Translation gives CASSEIGRTEDTQYF.

The chain employs TRBV2 and TRBJ2-3; D possibly corresponds to TRBD2 (5 bases). The CDR3 has 12 residues. V was pared by 10 bases and J by 3 bases, with 11 bases between. Germline V gene data show CDR1 as SNHLY and CDR2 as FYNNEI. This CDR3 reads CANDPGTDTQYF. The CDR3 region has the DNA TGTGCCAACGACCCGGGGACAGATACGCAGTATTTT. Combining the CDR3 with reference TRBV2 and TRBJ2-3 gives the whole variable domain EPEVTQTPSHQVTQMGQEVILRCVPISNHLYFYWYRQILGQKVEFLVSFYNNEISEKSEIFDDQFSVERPDGSNFTLKIRSTKLEDSAMYFCANDPGTDTQYFGPGTRLTVL.

Only one count was recorded for this clone. This chain joins TRBV18 and TRBJ2-2, with 7 bases that match TRBD2. V shed 2 bases, J shed 7 bases, and the junction held 10 bases outside the gene matches. Germline loops: CDR1 KGHSH, CDR2 LQKENI. The CDR3 has 16 amino acids. The CDR3 reads CASSPAGRLASGELFF. The CDR3 coding sequence is TGTGCCAGCTCACCAGCAGGGAGACTAGCAAGCGGGGAGCTGTTTTTT.